These 19 T cell receptor beta chains were sequenced from one sample in a study of T cell changes during pregnancy in multiple sclerosis. Sequencing used immunoSEQ multiplex PCR; TCRdb keeps in-frame clones, though not all of them. The top ten hold roughly 8.6% of the sample, which has about 13,000 clones, 88% seen once. This specimen was CD8+ T cells from peripheral blood mononuclear cells, taken in the first trimester of pregnancy. The receptors here all came from a female donor with multiple sclerosis, enrolled in a pregnancy study.

J is TRBJ2-7 and V is TRBV18, with 11 positions matching TRBD1. The junction had 5 bases not matched to a gene; V was cut back by 6 bases and J by 4 bases. CDR3 size: 14 residues. The V gene's germline CDR1 is KGHSH and CDR2 LQKENI. Here the CDR3 reads CASSGQGALYEQYF. DNA for the CDR3: TGTGCCAGCTCCGGACAGGGGGCTCTGTACGAGCAGTACTTC.

The chain recombines TRBV7-3 with TRBJ2-3, with TRBD2 matching 8 bases. With V trimmed by 5 bases and J by 2 bases, 9 bases remained unmatched. The CDR3 is 16 amino acids. From germline, CDR1 is SGHTA and CDR2 FQGTGA. The CDR3 sequence is CASSPLGGAYTDTQYF. CDR3 DNA sequence: TGTGCCAGCAGCCCACTCGGGGGGGCATACACAGATACGCAGTATTTT.

The chain combines TRBV5-6 with TRBJ2-7, with 9 bases lining up with TRBD1. Germline CDR1 reads SGHDT; CDR2 reads YYEEEE. V dropped 3 bases and J dropped 5; count of bases not matched to a gene: 3. The CDR3 sequence is 13 residues long. The CDR3 coding sequence is TGTGCCAGCAGCTGGGACAGGGCAAACGAGCAGTACTTC. Its translation: CASSWDRANEQYF.

CDR3 protein: CASSLGTGFDQPQHF. The CDR3 DNA reads as TGTGCCAGCAGTTTAGGGACAGGATTCGACCAGCCCCAGCATTTT. This chain connects TRBV28 to TRBJ1-5; 8 nucleotides line up with TRBD1. CDR3 length: 15 amino acids. Germline CDR1 MDHEN, CDR2 SYDVKM. V was clipped by 2 bases and J by 7 bases; unmatched bases: 7.

The gene calls are TRBV6-4 and TRBJ2-7; 8 bases agree with TRBD2. The germline CDR1 and CDR2 sequences are MRHNA and SNTAGT. V shed 3 bases and J 6 bases; nucleotides not matched to a gene: 10. The CDR3 totals 15 residues. CDR3 sequence: CASSETSEGGREQYF. The CDR3 coding sequence is TGTGCCAGCAGTGAGACTAGCGAGGGAGGCCGCGAGCAGTACTTC.

For the CDR3, the DNA is TGTGCCAGCAGCTTAGCGAGGGTAAATTTAGGACTCCCGCGGACAGATACGCAGTATTTT. Its translation: CASSLARVNLGLPRTDTQYF. The chain couples TRBV7-8 to TRBJ2-3, with D tentatively TRBD2 (5 bases). V dropped 0 bases and J dropped 3 bases, with 25 bases sitting between them. CDR1 is SGHVS, CDR2 FQNEAQ, per germline. The CDR3 has 20 amino acids.

The chain recombines TRBV27 with TRBJ2-4; TRBD2 agrees at 7 bases. CDR1 is MNHEY and CDR2 is SMNVEV in the germline V gene (reference sequence). CDR3 length: 15 residues. The J segment lost 6 bases and the V segment lost 3 bases, leaving 8 bases of the junction unmatched. CDR3 sequence reads: CASSFYGGWGNIQYF. As DNA, the CDR3 is TGTGCCAGCAGTTTTTACGGGGGGTGGGGAAACATTCAGTACTTC.

The chain combines TRBV9 with TRBJ2-1; tentatively, D is TRBD2 (6 bases). Between the trimmed V and J ends, which lost 0 bases and 4 bases, there was a span of 14 bases. CDR3 length equals 16 residues. Germline values: CDR1 SGDLS, CDR2 YYNGEE. The CDR3: CASSVALGGTYNEQFF. In DNA form, the CDR3 reads TGTGCCAGCAGCGTAGCCCTGGGTGGGACTTACAATGAGCAGTTCTTC.

The gene calls are TRBV27 and TRBJ2-2; D is perhaps TRBD2 (5 bases). The germline CDR1 and CDR2 sequences are MNHEY and SMNVEV (reference sequence). The CDR3 sequence is 14 residues long. The V end was cut by 2 bases, the J end by 5 bases, with 9 bases between. The CDR3 protein is CASSLVGGTGELFF. The CDR3 nucleotides are TGTGCCAGCAGTTTAGTCGGCGGGACCGGGGAGCTGTTTTTT.

J is TRBJ1-1 and V is TRBV19; no clear D. Trimming shortened V by 8 bases and J by 4 bases, and 17 bases separated the two germline ends. Germline CDR1 and CDR2: LNHDA and SQIVND (reference sequence). The CDR3 spans 14 residues. CDR3 in amino acids: CASLHRAEGTEAFF. The CDR3, as DNA: TGTGCCAGTCTACACCGGGCCGAGGGCACTGAAGCTTTCTTT.

This chain joins TRBV5-6 and TRBJ2-7; 9 bases map to TRBD1. Germline V CDR1 and CDR2: SGHDT, YYEEEE. The CDR3 totals 15 residues. After removal of 3 bases from V and 3 bases from J, the junction contained 7 bases not matched to a gene. The CDR3 DNA reads TGTGCCAGCAGCTCCTACCGGACAGGGGACTACGAGCAGTACTTC. It translates to CASSSYRTGDYEQYF.

The chain has TRBV6-8 and TRBJ1-3; no definite D call. The CDR3 loop spans 15 amino acids. Germline assignment: CDR1 MNHGY and CDR2 SAAAGT. The ends were cut back, 8 bases at V and 0 bases at J, with 14 bases in the middle. The CDR3 loop is CASAGRAPSGNTIYF. CDR3 DNA sequence: TGTGCCAGCGCTGGGAGGGCTCCCTCTGGAAACACCATATATTTT.

V gene TRBV5-4 combines with J gene TRBJ2-7; D may be TRBD1 (5 bases). CDR1 SGHNT and CDR2 YYREEE come from the germline V gene (reference sequence). V dropped 5 bases and J dropped 5 bases, with 23 bases sitting between them. The CDR3 totals 16 residues. The CDR3 is CASSGVGQGAIHEQYF. The DNA of the CDR3 is TGTGCCAGCAGTGGCGTGGGGCAGGGCGCCATCCACGAGCAGTACTTC.

The gene calls are TRBV4-1 and TRBJ1-1; 8 nucleotides agree with TRBD1. The CDR3 contains 13 residues. Germline CDR1 reads MGHRA; CDR2 reads YSYEKL. The junction had 4 bases not matched to a gene; V was cut back by 6 bases and J by 4 bases. CDR3 protein: CASRITGGTEAFF. The CDR3 coding sequence is TGCGCCAGCAGGATAACAGGGGGCACTGAAGCTTTCTTT.

The table lists this clone with a few counts. The identical CDR3 is also encoded by other nucleotide sequences in the sample. The chain couples TRBV6-1 to TRBJ2-1; the match to TRBD2 covers 11 bases. Trimming took 2 bases from V and 3 from J; bases not matched to a gene: 0. Germline V gives CDR1 MNHNS, CDR2 SASEGT. The CDR3 spans 15 residues. CDR3 residues: CASSELAGGYNEQFF. The CDR3 DNA reads as TGTGCCAGCAGTGAACTAGCGGGGGGCTACAATGAGCAGTTCTTC.

J is TRBJ2-7 and V is TRBV6-1; unclear D gene. Between the trimmed V and J ends, which lost 5 bases and 5 bases, there was a span of 10 bases. The CDR3 extends over 12 amino acids. Per the germline V gene, CDR1 is MNHNS and CDR2 is SASEGT. The CDR3 DNA is TGTGCCAGCAGTCAAGGGCCCAACGAGCAGTACTTC. It translates to CASSQGPNEQYF.

This chain joins TRBV30 and TRBJ1-5, with TRBD1 as a possible D gene (6 bases). Germline values: CDR1 GTSNPN, CDR2 SVGIG (reference sequence). Trimming removed 1 base from V and 2 bases from J, with 9 bases in between. CDR3 length: 14 residues. Here the CDR3 reads CAWSAGVGNQPQHF. CDR3 in DNA: TGTGCCTGGAGTGCAGGGGTTGGCAATCAGCCCCAGCATTTT.

The chain joins TRBV7-3 to TRBJ2-7; maybe TRBD1 (6 bases). V was trimmed by 2 bases and J by 5 bases, leaving 13 bases between them. Germline V CDR1 and CDR2: SGHTA, FQGTGA. This CDR3 comprises 14 residues. CDR3 region: CASSLSQGVHEQYF. For the CDR3, the DNA is TGTGCCAGCAGCTTATCACAGGGAGTACACGAGCAGTACTTC. Drawing the rest from reference TRBV7-3 and TRBJ2-7, the complete variable domain is GAGVSQTPSNKVTEKGKYVELRCDPISGHTALYWYRQSLGQGPEFLIYFQGTGAADDSGLPNDRFFAVRPEGSVSTLKIQRTERGDSAVYLCASSLSQGVHEQYFGPGTRLTVT.

In the case of this clone: Compared with germline, one end of the junction differs, possibly owing to a read error. This chain joins TRBV28 and TRBJ2-1, with TRBD2 matching 8 bases. Germline CDR1 and CDR2: MDHEN and SYDVKM. This CDR3 spans 13 amino acids. Here the CDR3 reads CASSLLGLDDRIF. As DNA, the CDR3 is TGTGCCAGCAGTTTACTGGGACTAGACGATCGGATCTTC.